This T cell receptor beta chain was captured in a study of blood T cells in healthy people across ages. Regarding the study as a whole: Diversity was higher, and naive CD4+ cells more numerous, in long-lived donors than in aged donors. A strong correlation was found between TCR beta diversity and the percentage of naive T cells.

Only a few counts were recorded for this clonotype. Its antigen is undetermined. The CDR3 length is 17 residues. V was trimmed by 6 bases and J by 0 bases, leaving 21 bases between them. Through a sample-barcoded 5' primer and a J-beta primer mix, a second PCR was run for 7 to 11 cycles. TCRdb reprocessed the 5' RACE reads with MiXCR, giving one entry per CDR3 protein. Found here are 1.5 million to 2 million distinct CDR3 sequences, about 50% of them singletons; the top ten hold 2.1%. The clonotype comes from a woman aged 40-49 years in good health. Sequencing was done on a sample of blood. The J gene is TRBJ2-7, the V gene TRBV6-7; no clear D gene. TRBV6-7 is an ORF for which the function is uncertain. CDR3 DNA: TGTGCCAGCAGCGCCGGTCGAACTCAGCGAAACTCCTACGAGCAGTACTTC. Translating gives CASSAGRTQRNSYEQYF.